This T cell receptor beta chain was identified in a study of blood T cell repertoires in COVID-19. Across the study: Samples of COVID-19 (acute and convalescent) were obtained from the United States, Italy and Spain. From T cells, B-cell-depleted T cells, or PBMCs came the material, which was cDNA or gDNA.

The CDR3 has 16 amino acids. The germline V gene has CDR1 SEHNR and CDR2 FQNEAQ (reference sequence). Trimming pared 4 bases from V and 3 bases from J, leaving 16 bases between. Authors' data handling: Amplification of reference gene primers was used by the study to estimate nucleated cell counts. The data were produced by immunoSEQ multiplex PCR, yet TCRdb's version contains in-frame clones alone and is incomplete. That table furnishes V, J and clone size, whereas the DNA furnished D and trimming. The sample yields just over 150,000 clones, 80% seen once. The V and J genes are TRBV7-9 and TRBJ1-5, with a weak D call TRBD1 (5 bases). The source is a man aged 55 to 70 with acute or convalescent COVID-19. Input material: peripheral blood. The CDR3 bases are TGTGCCAGCAGCTCTGAGGCCTCGGGGGACAATCAGCCCCAGCATTTT. It encodes CASSSEASGDNQPQHF.